Described below is a single T cell receptor beta chain sequence and its context. Antigen unknown. The data stem from a study of cytomegalovirus exposure and HLA in healthy donors. Study outcomes and limitations: It was reported that the classifier diagnosed cytomegalovirus status with high specificity and sensitivity in both the original and validation cohorts. No immune exposure information besides CMV serostatus was available. Equally common other TCR beta chains were less clonally expanded than HLA-associated ones, a later analysis found.

The PCR employed 60 Vbeta primers together with 13 Jbeta primers. The protocol was immunoSEQ multiplex PCR, while the TCRdb copy is restricted to in-frame clones and leaves out a portion. The sample contains some 130,000 clones, 65% to 70% of which appear only once. Germline V gives CDR1 SGHRS, CDR2 YFSETQ. Deletions cut 0 bases from V and 2 bases from J, with 11 bases between. The CDR3 totals 16 residues. This sequence originates from a human donor in good health. V and J are TRBV5-1 and TRBJ2-2; no definite D call. The sample comprised PBMCs. This CDR3 reads CASSLALQRNTGELFF. The DNA for the CDR3 is TGCGCCAGCAGCTTGGCCCTACAGAGAAACACCGGGGAGCTGTTTTTT.